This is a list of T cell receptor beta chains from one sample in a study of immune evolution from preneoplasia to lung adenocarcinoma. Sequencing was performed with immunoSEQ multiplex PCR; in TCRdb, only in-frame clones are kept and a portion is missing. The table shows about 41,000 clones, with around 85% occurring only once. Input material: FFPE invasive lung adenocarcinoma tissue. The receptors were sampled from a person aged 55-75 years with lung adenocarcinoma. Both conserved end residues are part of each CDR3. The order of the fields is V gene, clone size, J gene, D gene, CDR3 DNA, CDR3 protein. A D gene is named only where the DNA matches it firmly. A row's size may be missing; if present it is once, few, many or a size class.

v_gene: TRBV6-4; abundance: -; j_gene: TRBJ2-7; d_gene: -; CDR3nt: TGTGCCAGCAGTGACTCGTCCGGGAATAACGACGAGCAGTACTTC; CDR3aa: CASSDSSGNNDEQYF
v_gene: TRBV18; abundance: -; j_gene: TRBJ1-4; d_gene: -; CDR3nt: TGTGCCAGCTCACTAGGACAGAAAGAAAAACTGTTTTTT; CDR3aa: CASSLGQKEKLFF
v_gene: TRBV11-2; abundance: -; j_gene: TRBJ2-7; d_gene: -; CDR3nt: TGTGCCAGCAGCTTAGAGAATCGACGGCGGGGCTACGAGCAGTACTTC; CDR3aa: CASSLENRRRGYEQYF
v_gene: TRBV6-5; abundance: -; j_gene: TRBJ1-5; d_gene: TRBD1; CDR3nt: TGTGCCAGCAGGAGACAGGGTCAGCCCCAGCATTTT; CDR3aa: CASRRQGQPQHF
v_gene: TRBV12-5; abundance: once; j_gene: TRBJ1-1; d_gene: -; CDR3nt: TGTGCTAGTGGTTTGGTTTCGACAGGACCCAAAGCTTTCTTT; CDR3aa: CASGLVSTGPKAFF
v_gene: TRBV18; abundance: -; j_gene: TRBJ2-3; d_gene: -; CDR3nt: TGTGCCAGCTCAACGGTAGATACGCAGTATTTT; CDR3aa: CASSTVDTQYF
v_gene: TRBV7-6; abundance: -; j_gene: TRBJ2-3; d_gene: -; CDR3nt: TGTGCCAGCAGCTCAGGGTACCTAGATACGCAGTATTTT; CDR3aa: CASSSGYLDTQYF
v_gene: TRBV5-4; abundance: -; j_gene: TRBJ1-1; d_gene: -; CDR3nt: TGTGCCAGCAGCTTGACGGGGAATGCTGAAGCTTTCTTT; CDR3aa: CASSLTGNAEAFF
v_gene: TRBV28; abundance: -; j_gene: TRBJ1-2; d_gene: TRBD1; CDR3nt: TGTGCCAGCAGCTTCACAGGGGTTGGTGGCGGCTACACCTTC; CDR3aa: CASSFTGVGGGYTF
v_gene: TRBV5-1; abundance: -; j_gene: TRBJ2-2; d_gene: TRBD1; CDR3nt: TGCGCCAGTAGCGAACAGGGGGCAAGTGTCACCGGGGAGCTGTTTTTT; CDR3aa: CASSEQGASVTGELFF
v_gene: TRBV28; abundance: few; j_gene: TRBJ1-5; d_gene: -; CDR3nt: TGTGCCAGCAGCCTTCAATATCAGCCCCAGCATTTT; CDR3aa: CASSLQYQPQHF
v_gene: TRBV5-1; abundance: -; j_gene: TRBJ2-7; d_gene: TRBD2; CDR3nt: TGCGCCAGCAGCTTGAACGCGGGAGTACGGACCTACGAGCAGTACTTC; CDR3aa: CASSLNAGVRTYEQYF
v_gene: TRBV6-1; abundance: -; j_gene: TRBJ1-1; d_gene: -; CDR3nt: TGTGCCAGCAGTGAAAAGGAAACGAACACTGAAGCTTTCTTT; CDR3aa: CASSEKETNTEAFF
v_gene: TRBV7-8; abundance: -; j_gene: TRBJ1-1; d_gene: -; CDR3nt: TGTGCCAGCAGATTAGACACTGAAGCTTTCTTT; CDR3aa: CASRLDTEAFF
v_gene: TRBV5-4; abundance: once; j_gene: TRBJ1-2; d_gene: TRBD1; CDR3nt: TGTGCCAGCAGCACGGCGGGACAGGGGGCTGGCTACACCTTC; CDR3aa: CASSTAGQGAGYTF
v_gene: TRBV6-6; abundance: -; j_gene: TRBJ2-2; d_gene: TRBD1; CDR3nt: TGTGCCAGCAGGGGACAGGGGGAAACCGGGGAGCTGTTTTTT; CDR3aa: CASRGQGETGELFF
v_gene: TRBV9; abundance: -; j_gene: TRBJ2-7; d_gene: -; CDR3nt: TGTGCCAGCAGCGTAGAAGACAGGACCTACGAGCAGTACTTC; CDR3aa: CASSVEDRTYEQYF
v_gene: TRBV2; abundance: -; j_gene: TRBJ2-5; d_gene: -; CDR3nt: TGTGCCAGCAGTGGCGACTCCCAACAGACCCAGTACTTC; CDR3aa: CASSGDSQQTQYF
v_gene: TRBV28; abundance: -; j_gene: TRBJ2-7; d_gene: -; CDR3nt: TGTGCCAGCAGTTTATCTACGACAGGCACCTACGAGCAGTACTTC; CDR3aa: CASSLSTTGTYEQYF
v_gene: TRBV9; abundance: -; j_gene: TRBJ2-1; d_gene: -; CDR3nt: TGTGCCAGCAGCCCACCTCACGCCTACAATGAGCAGTTCTTC; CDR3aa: CASSPPHAYNEQFF
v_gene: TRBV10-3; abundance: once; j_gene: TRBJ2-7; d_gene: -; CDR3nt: TGTGCCATCAGCCCGAACCTTTACGAGCAGTACTTC; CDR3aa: CAISPNLYEQYF
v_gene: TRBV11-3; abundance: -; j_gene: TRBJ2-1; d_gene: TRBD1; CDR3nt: TGTGCCAGCAGCTACTCGGCGACAGGGGGATCTGGTGAGCAGTTCTTC; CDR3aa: CASSYSATGGSGEQFF
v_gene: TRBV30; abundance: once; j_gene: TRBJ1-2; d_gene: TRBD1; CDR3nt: TGTGCCTGGAGGGGACAGGGGAGCTATGGCTACACCTTC; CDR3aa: CAWRGQGSYGYTF
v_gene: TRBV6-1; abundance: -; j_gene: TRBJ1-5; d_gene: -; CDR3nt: TGTGCCAGCAGTGAAAAGGTTCAGCCCCAGCATTTT; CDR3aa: CASSEKVQPQHF
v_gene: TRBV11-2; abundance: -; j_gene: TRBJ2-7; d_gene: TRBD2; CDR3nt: TGTGCCAGCAGCTTTGCGACTAGCGGGGCCTACGAGCAGTACTTC; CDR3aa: CASSFATSGAYEQYF
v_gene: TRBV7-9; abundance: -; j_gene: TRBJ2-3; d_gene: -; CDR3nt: TGTGCCAGCAGCCCCTTCGACATTGGCGGTTTCCAGTATTTT; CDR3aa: CASSPFDIGGFQYF
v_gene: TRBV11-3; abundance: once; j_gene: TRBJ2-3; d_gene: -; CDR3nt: TGTGCCAGCAGCCGTAGCGGCCGCACAGATACGCAGTATTTT; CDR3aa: CASSRSGRTDTQYF